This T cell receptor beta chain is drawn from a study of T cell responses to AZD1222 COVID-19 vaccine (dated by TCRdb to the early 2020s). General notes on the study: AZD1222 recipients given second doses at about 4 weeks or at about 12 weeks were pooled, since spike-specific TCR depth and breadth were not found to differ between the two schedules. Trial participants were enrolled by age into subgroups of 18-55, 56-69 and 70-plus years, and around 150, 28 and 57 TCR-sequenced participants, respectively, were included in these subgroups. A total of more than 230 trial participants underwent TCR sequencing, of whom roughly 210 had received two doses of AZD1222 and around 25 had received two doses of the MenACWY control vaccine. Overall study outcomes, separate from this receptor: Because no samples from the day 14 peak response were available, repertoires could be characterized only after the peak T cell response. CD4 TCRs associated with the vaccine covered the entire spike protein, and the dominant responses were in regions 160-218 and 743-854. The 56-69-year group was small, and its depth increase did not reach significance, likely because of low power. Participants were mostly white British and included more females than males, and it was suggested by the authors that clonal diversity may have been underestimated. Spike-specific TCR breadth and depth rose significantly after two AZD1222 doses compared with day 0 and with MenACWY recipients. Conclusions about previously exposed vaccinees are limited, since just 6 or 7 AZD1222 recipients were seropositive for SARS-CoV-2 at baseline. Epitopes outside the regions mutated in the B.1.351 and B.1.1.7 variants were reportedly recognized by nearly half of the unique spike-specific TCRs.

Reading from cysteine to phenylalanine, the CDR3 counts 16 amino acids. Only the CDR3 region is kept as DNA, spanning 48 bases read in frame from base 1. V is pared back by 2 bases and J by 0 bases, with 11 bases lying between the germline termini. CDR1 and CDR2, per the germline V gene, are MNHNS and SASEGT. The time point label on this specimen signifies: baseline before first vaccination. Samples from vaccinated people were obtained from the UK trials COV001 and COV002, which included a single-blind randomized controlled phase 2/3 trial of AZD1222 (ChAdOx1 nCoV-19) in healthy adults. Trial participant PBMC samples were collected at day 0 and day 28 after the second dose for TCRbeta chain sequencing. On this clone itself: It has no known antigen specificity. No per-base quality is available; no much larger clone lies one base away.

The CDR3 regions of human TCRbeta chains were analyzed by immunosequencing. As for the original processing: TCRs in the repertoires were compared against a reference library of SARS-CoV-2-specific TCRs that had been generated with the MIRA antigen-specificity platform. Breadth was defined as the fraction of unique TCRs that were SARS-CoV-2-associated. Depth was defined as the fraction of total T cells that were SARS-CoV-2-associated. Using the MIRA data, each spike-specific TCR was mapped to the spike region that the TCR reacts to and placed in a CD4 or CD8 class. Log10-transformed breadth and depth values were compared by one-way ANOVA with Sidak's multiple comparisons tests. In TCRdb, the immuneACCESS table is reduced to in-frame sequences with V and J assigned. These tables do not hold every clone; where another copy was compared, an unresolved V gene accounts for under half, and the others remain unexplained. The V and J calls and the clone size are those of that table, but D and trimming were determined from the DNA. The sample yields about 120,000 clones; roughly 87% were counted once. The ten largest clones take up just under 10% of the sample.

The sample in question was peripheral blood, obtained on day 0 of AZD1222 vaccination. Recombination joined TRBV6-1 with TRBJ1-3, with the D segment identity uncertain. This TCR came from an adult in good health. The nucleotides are TGTGCCAGCAGTGAACGGGCTCCGTTCTCTGGAAACACCATATATTTT. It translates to CASSERAPFSGNTIYF.